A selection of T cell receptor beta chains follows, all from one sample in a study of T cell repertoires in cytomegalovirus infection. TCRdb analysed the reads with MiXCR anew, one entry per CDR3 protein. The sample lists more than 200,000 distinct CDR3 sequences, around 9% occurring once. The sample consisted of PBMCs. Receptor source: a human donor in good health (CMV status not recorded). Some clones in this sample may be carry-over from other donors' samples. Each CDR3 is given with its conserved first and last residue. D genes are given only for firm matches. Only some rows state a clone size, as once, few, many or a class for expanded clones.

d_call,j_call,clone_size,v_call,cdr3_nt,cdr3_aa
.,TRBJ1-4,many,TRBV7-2,TGTGCCAGCGGTCCCTGGGTCGCAACTAATGAAAAACTGTTTTTT,CASGPWVATNEKLFF
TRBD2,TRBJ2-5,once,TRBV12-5,TGTGCTAGTGGTTTGGTGACTAGCGGGTTCCAAGAGACCCAGTACTTC,CASGLVTSGFQETQYF
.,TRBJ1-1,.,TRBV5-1,TGCGCCAGCAGCTCCGCAGGGATGAACACTGAAGCTTTCTTT,CASSSAGMNTEAFF
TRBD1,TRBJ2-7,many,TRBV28,TGTGCCAGCAGCATACCGGGACAGGGATTCTACGAGCAGTACTTC,CASSIPGQGFYEQYF
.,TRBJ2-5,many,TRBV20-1,TGCAGTGCTGGATCATCTAGATATGAGACCCAGTACTTC,CSAGSSRYETQYF
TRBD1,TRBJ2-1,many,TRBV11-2,TGTGCCAGCCTCCGGGACAGGGGGCCCTATGAGCAGTTCTTC,CASLRDRGPYEQFF
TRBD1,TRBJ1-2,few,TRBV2,TGTGCCAGCAGTGGCAGGGGGCTCGGTGGCTACACCTTC,CASSGRGLGGYTF
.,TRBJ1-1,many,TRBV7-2,TGTGCCAGCAGCTTAGCGCGGGTCAGTGGAGCTTTCTTT,CASSLARVSGAFF
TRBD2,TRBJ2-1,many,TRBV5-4,TGTGCCAGCAGCCTAGCGGGGGGGCGGTCCTACAATGAGCAGTTCTTC,CASSLAGGRSYNEQFF
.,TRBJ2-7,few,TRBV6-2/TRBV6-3,TGTGCCAGCAGTTACTCGTTGGAGCAGTACTTC,CASSYSLEQYF
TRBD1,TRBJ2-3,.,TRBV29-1,TGCAGCGTGGCAACAGGGGGCCGGGCAGATACGCAGTATTTT,CSVATGGRADTQYF
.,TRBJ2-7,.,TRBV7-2,TGTGCCAGCAGCTTAGGGGAACGGTACCCCTACGAGCAGTACTTC,CASSLGERYPYEQYF
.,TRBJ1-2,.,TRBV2,TGTGCCAGCAACTTCCAACTCCTCTATGGCTACACCTTC,CASNFQLLYGYTF
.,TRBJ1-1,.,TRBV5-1,TGCGCCAGCAGCTTGACACCGGGACAAAGGAACACTGAAGCTTTCTTT,CASSLTPGQRNTEAFF
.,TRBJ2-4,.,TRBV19,TGTGCCAGTATTCTGGGGGACATTCAGTACTTC,CASILGDIQYF
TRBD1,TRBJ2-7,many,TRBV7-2,TGTGCCAGCAGCTTGGGGACAGGGATATCCTACGAGCAGTACTTC,CASSLGTGISYEQYF
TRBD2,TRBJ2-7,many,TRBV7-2,TGTGCCAGCAGCTTAGAAGGGGCTAGCGGGTCCTACGAGCAGTACTTC,CASSLEGASGSYEQYF
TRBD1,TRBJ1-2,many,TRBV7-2,TGTGCCAGCAGCTTAGAAAGGACAGGGGAAGGCTACACCTTC,CASSLERTGEGYTF
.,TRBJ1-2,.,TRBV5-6,TGTGCCAGCAGCTCGGCACAGACCTTTGGCTATGGCTACACCTTC,CASSSAQTFGYGYTF
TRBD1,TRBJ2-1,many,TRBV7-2,TGTGCCAGCAGCTCCGGACAGGGGGTGTTCTTC,CASSSGQGVFF
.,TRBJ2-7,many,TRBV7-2,TGTGCCAGCAGCTTAAGGCAGGGCCTCGGCGAGCAGTACTTC,CASSLRQGLGEQYF
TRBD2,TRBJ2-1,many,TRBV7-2,TGTGCCAGCAGCTTTCGGCCCAGCGGGGGGGCTAGAAAAAATGAGCAGTTCTTC,CASSFRPSGGARKNEQFF
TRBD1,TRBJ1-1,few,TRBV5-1,TGCGCCAGCAGCTACGGGTTGAGGACAGGGGACGCTGAAGCTTTCTTT,CASSYGLRTGDAEAFF
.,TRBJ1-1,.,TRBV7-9,TGTGCCGGACACAGGGTGGGCACTGAAGCTTTCTTT,CAGHRVGTEAFF
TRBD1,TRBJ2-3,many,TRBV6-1,TGTGCCAGCAGTAGACAGGGCGGCGCAGATACGCAGTATTTT,CASSRQGGADTQYF
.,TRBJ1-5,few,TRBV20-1,TGCAGTGCTACTCTAGGGGCACAACAGCCCCAGCATTTT,CSATLGAQQPQHF
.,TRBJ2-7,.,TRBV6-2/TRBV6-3,TGTGCCAGCGCACCCAGGGGGGAGCGCCGGTACGAGCAGTACTTC,CASAPRGERRYEQYF
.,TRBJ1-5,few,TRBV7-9,TGTGCCAGCAGCTTAGCACTACAGGGTGGGGTTCAGCCCCAGCATTTT,CASSLALQGGVQPQHF
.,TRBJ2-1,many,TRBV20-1,TGCAGTGCTAGCTCCCCGTCCTACAATGAGCAGTTCTTC,CSASSPSYNEQFF
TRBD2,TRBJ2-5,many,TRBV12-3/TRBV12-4,TGTGCCAGCAGTTCCACCCTAGCGGGAGTTAGAGAGACCCAGTACTTC,CASSSTLAGVRETQYF
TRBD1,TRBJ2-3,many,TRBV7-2,TGTGCCAGCAGCCCGGGACAGAACACAGATACGCAGTATTTT,CASSPGQNTDTQYF
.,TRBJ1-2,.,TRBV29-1,TGCAGCGTTGATTCTGGAGGCGGAGGAGACTTC,CSVDSGGGGDF
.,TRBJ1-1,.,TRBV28,TGTGCCGGCAGCCCACGGGTGAACACTGAAGCTTTCTTT,CAGSPRVNTEAFF
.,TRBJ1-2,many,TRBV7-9,TGTGCCAGCAGCTTAGTCCGTCTCACGATGACTAACTATGGCTACACCTTC,CASSLVRLTMTNYGYTF
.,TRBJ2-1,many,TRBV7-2,TGTGCCAGCAGCTTAGACGTACTTAGGGGGAATGAGCAGTTCTTC,CASSLDVLRGNEQFF
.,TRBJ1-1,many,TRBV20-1,TGCAGTGCTATACGGTCTATGAACACTGAAGCTTTCTTT,CSAIRSMNTEAFF
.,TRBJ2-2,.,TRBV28,TGTGCCAGCAACGGAGGGGCCACCGGGGAGCTGTTTTTT,CASNGGATGELFF
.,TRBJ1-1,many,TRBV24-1,TGTGCCACCAGTGATCGACGAACCCAGGGAGAAGCTTTCTTT,CATSDRRTQGEAFF
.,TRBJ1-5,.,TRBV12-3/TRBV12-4,TGTGCCAGCAGTTTTTCGGGGATTAGCAATCAGCCCCAGCATTTT,CASSFSGISNQPQHF
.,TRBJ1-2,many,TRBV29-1,TGCAGCGTTGAATCCAGGAACTATGGCTACACCTTC,CSVESRNYGYTF